Listed here are 5 T cell receptor beta chains from one sample, sequenced in a study of beta chain features in type 1 diabetes. For these TCRs, the target antigens are not known. Isolated RNA was reverse transcribed in full, so expressed TCRB transcripts were sequenced. The method was immunoSEQ multiplex PCR; TCRdb's version includes in-frame clones alone and lacks a portion of them. Among 630,000 or so clones listed, around an eighth were seen once. Overall study findings and caveats: Type 1 diabetes patients had moderately but significantly shorter TCRB CDR3s in all four CD4+ subsets.

Input material: naive CD4+ T cells from blood. The receptor source for this set is a man aged 18 to 30 with type 1 diabetes.

This clone was picked up many times. The chain couples TRBV28 to TRBJ2-7; D unclear. The CDR3 consists of 13 residues. The germline V gene encodes CDR1 MDHEN and CDR2 SYDVKM. The ends were cut back, 6 bases at V and 3 bases at J, with 12 bases in the middle. CDR3 nucleotide sequence: TGTGCCAGCAGAGTCGGACCGCGCTACGAGCAGTACTTC. Encoded protein: CASRVGPRYEQYF. The full variable domain, rest sourced from reference TRBV28 and TRBJ2-7, is DVKVTQSSRYLVKRTGEKVFLECVQDMDHENMFWYRQDPGLGLRLIYFSYDVKMKEKGDIPEGYSVSREKKERFSLILESASTNQTSMYLCASRVGPRYEQYFGPGTRLTVT.

This rearrangement joins TRBV14 to TRBJ2-5, with TRBD1 matching over 7 bases. This CDR3 spans 14 amino acids. Germline trimming cut 2 bases from V and 4 bases from J; bases unmatched to any gene: 4. Germline V lookup: CDR1 SGHDN, CDR2 FVKESK. CDR3 nucleotide sequence: TGTGCCAGCAGCCAACGACAGGGCGGAGAGACCCAGTACTTC. Translating it yields CASSQRQGGETQYF.

In its sample, this clone was seen a few times. The chain recombines TRBV10-3 with TRBJ2-1, with D tentatively TRBD1 or TRBD2 (7 bases each). The CDR3 has 15 amino acids. The V end was cut by 8 bases, the J end by 5 bases, with 19 bases between. Germline values: CDR1 ENHRY, CDR2 SYGVKD. Here the CDR3 DNA reads TGTGCCATCCAGACCCAGGGGGGGGTAAACAATGAGCAGTTCTTC. Protein sequence: CAIQTQGGVNNEQFF.

This clone was counted a few times. This same CDR3 is encoded by further DNA sequences in the sample. For the CDR3, the DNA is TGTGCCTGGAGTGTAGTGCCCTATGGCTACACCTTC. It codes for CAWSVVPYGYTF. V gene TRBV30 combines with J gene TRBJ1-2; D gene unclear. Trimming cost V 0 bases and J 4 bases, with 6 bases left between them. Germline CDR1 and CDR2: GTSNPN and SVGIG (reference sequence). The CDR3 has 12 residues.

A few counts support this clone. This sequence joins TRBV6-5 and TRBJ2-7; a possible D gene is TRBD1 (6 bases). The CDR3 consists of 13 residues. Trimming took off 6 bases at V and 3 bases at J, with 12 bases between the two ends. Germline V gives CDR1 MNHEY, CDR2 SVGAGI. The chain's CDR3 is CASRKGQNYEQYF. CDR3 in DNA: TGTGCCAGCAGAAAAGGACAGAACTACGAGCAGTACTTC.